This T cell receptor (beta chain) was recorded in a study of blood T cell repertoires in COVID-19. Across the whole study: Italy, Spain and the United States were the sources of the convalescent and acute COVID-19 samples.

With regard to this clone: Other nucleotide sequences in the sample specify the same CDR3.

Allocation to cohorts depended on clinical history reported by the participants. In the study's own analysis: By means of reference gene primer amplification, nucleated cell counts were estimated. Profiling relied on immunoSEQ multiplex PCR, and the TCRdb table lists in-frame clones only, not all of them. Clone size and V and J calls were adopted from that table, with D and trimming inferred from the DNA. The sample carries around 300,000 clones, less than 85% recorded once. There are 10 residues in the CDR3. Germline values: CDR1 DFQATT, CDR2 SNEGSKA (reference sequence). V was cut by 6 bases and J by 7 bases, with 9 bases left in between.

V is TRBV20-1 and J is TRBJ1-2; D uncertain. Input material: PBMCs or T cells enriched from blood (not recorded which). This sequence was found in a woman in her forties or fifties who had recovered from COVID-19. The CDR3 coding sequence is TGCAGTGCATTGCGGGGTGGCTACACCTTC. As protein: CSALRGGYTF.